One and the same sample provided the 4 T cell receptor beta chains below, sequenced in a study of OX40 agonist ivuxolimab in advanced cancers. TCRdb's copy holds only in-frame clones and misses some; the assay was immunoSEQ multiplex PCR. Among 15,000 to 25,000 clones, around 80% were seen once, and the ten largest hold roughly 55%. The sequences come from CD4+ or CD8+ T cells sorted from blood, collected in a trial of the OX40 agonist ivuxolimab. The receptor source for this set is an adult with an advanced solid tumor such as melanoma, head and neck, liver or kidney cancer.

This chain uses TRBV4-3 with TRBJ2-1; maybe TRBD1 (6 bases). The V end lost 0 bases, the J end lost 3 bases, and 12 bases lay between the germline ends. The CDR3 loop spans 16 amino acids. Per the germline V gene, CDR1 is LGHNA and CDR2 is YSLEER. CDR3 region: CASSQEYGTNYNEQFF. The DNA for the CDR3 is TGCGCCAGCAGCCAAGAGTACGGGACAAACTACAATGAGCAGTTCTTC.

V gene TRBV2 combines with J gene TRBJ1-1, with no clear D. This CDR3 has 12 amino acids. Germline assignment: CDR1 SNHLY and CDR2 FYNNEI. Trimming removed 8 bases at V and 1 base at J, with 8 bases between. The CDR3, as DNA: TGTGCCAGCGTTGGTTGGAACACTGAAGCTTTCTTT. This encodes CASVGWNTEAFF.

The rearrangement links TRBV5-4 to TRBJ1-2; D call uncertain. Germline lookup yields CDR1 SGHNT and CDR2 YYREEE (reference sequence). Trimming pared 1 base from V and 7 bases from J, leaving 17 bases between. CDR3 size: 15 residues. The CDR3 loop is CASSLTGLLTGGYTF. In DNA form, the CDR3 reads TGTGCCAGCAGCTTGACGGGCCTTTTAACGGGTGGCTACACCTTC.

The V and J genes are TRBV21-1 and TRBJ1-3; TRBD1 is taken as the D call from the table, unchecked against the DNA. TRBV21-1 is classified as a pseudogene. This CDR3 has 14 residues. This CDR3 is CASSSLGQGNTIYF. In DNA form, the CDR3 reads TGTGCCAGCAGCTCCCTAGGACAGGGAAACACCATATATTTT.